What follows are 18 T cell receptor beta chains derived from one specimen sequenced in a study of cytomegalovirus exposure and HLA in healthy donors. The PCR employed 60 Vbeta primers together with 13 Jbeta primers. Libraries were prepared by immunoSEQ multiplex PCR; TCRdb keeps only in-frame clonotypes and omits some of them. The sample has approximately 80,000 clones, around 70% seen once. Source material: PBMCs. The origin of the receptors is a woman aged 40 to 50 in good health and CMV-seropositive.

The V call is TRBV5-4, the J call TRBJ2-5, with TRBD2 matching over 15 bases. CDR1 is SGHNT, CDR2 YYREEE, per germline (reference sequence). This CDR3 contains 16 residues. With V trimmed by 2 bases and J by 5 bases, 4 bases remained unmatched. CDR3 protein: CASSLRTSGGAETQYF. The CDR3 DNA follows: TGTGCCAGCAGCTTAAGGACTAGCGGGGGGGCGGAGACCCAGTACTTC.

The chain couples TRBV29-1 to TRBJ2-1, with 11 bases aligning to TRBD1. The trim removed 5 bases at V and 9 bases at J, leaving 9 bases unmatched. Germline V gene sequence: CDR1 SQVTM, CDR2 ANQGSEA. This CDR3 is 14 amino acids long. The CDR3 nucleotides are TGCAGCGTTCGGACAGGGGGCCGCTGGGGTGAGCAGTTCTTC. It yields the protein CSVRTGGRWGEQFF.

The table lists this clone with a count of one. This chain connects TRBV6-6 to TRBJ2-1; D is unresolved. The length of the CDR3 is 11 residues. Trimming left V 6 bases short and J 4 bases short, with 4 bases between. Germline CDR1 MNHNY, CDR2 SVGAGI (reference sequence). The CDR3 sequence: CASSQYNEQFF. The CDR3 DNA is TGTGCCAGCAGCCAGTACAATGAGCAGTTCTTC.

V and J are TRBV28 and TRBJ1-5; D gene uncertain. The V gene's germline CDR1 is MDHEN and CDR2 SYDVKM. Trimming left V 5 bases short and J 7 bases short, with 15 bases between. The CDR3 runs to 14 residues. CDR3 residues: CASSPLASGQPQHF. The DNA of the CDR3 is TGTGCCAGCAGTCCCTTAGCCTCGGGGCAGCCCCAGCATTTT.

V usage is TRBV5-1 and J usage is TRBJ2-3; possibly TRBD1 for D (6 bases). Trimming pared 4 bases from V and 6 bases from J, leaving 21 bases between. CDR1 SGHRS and CDR2 YFSETQ come from the germline V gene. The CDR3 runs to 16 residues. The DNA of the CDR3 is TGCGCCAGCAGCCTCTCCGGGACACGAGCAGGCGATACGCAGTATTTT. Its protein is CASSLSGTRAGDTQYF. Combining the CDR3 with reference TRBV5-1 and TRBJ2-3 gives the whole variable domain KAGVTQTPRYLIKTRGQQVTLSCSPISGHRSVSWYQQTPGQGLQFLFEYFSETQRNKGNFPGRFSGRQFSNSRSEMNVSTLELGDSALYLCASSLSGTRAGDTQYFGPGTRLTVL.

V usage is TRBV30 and J usage is TRBJ2-5; 11 nucleotides align to TRBD2. The ends lost 1 base at V and 3 bases at J; junction bases unmatched: 7. CDR1 and CDR2 (germline): GTSNPN, SVGIG (reference sequence). This CDR3 contains 16 residues. The CDR3 region is CAWSGWELAGEETQYF. The CDR3 nucleotides are TGTGCCTGGAGTGGTTGGGAACTAGCGGGGGAAGAGACCCAGTACTTC.

V gene TRBV2 combines with J gene TRBJ1-1; 8 bases map to TRBD1. The ends lost 6 bases at V and 6 bases at J; junction bases unmatched: 9. This CDR3 contains 14 residues. Germline V gene lookup returns CDR1 SNHLY and CDR2 FYNNEI. CDR3 in DNA: TGTGCCAGCAGGACGGACAGGGTAGACCCTGAAGCTTTCTTT. This gives the protein CASRTDRVDPEAFF.

The chain joins TRBV15 to TRBJ1-1; D may be TRBD1 (5 bases). Germline V gene data show CDR1 as LNHNV and CDR2 as YYDKDF (reference sequence). V was clipped by 1 base and J by 1 base, with 13 bases between them. The CDR3 has 16 residues. The CDR3 DNA is TGTGCCACCAGCAGAGGGGGCCCTTCTGGGAACACTGAAGCTTTCTTT. The encoded protein is CATSRGGPSGNTEAFF. The whole variable domain, remainder taken from reference TRBV15 and TRBJ1-1, is DAMVIQNPRYQVTQFGKPVTLSCSQTLNHNVMYWYQQKSSQAPKLLFHYYDKDFNNEADTPDNFQSRRPNTSFCFLDIRSPGLGDTAMYLCATSRGGPSGNTEAFFGQGTRLTVV.

This sequence joins TRBV19 and TRBJ1-2, with 8 bases that match TRBD1. The trim removed 6 bases at V and 1 base at J, leaving 16 bases unmatched. This CDR3 is built from 18 residues. Germline loops: CDR1 LNHDA, CDR2 SQIVND (reference sequence). The CDR3 loop is CASSPRSGQVLLNYGYTF. CDR3 bases: TGTGCCAGTAGCCCAAGATCGGGACAGGTACTTCTTAACTATGGCTACACCTTC.

With regard to this clone: An end of the junction does not agree with germline; a read error may underlie this. The chain links TRBV7-9 to TRBJ1-1; 7 bases align to TRBD1. This CDR3 contains 12 residues. From germline, CDR1 is SEHNR and CDR2 FQNEAQ (reference sequence). CDR3 sequence reads: CSSSRTGTEAFF. DNA of the CDR3: TGTTCCAGCAGTCGGACAGGCACTGAAGCTTTCTTT.

This rearrangement joins TRBV10-3 to TRBJ2-1, with TRBD2 identical over 8 bases. The CDR3 length is 15 residues. Germline CDR1 ENHRY, CDR2 SYGVKD. Germline trimming cut 6 bases from V and 6 bases from J; bases unmatched to any gene: 10. The CDR3 region is CAISGRSGGVNEQFF. As DNA, the CDR3 is TGTGCCATCAGCGGGAGAAGCGGGGGTGTCAATGAGCAGTTCTTC.

CDR3 region: CASSPPAARNEQYF. In nucleotides, the CDR3 is TGCGCCAGCAGCCCCCCAGCGGCGAGGAACGAGCAGTACTTC. The chain couples TRBV5-1 to TRBJ2-7; TRBD2 is a possible D gene (5 bases). Germline lookup yields CDR1 SGHRS and CDR2 YFSETQ. The V gene lost 4 bases and the J gene lost 5 bases, with 16 bases spanning the gap. CDR3 length: 14 amino acids.

The chain recombines TRBV25-1 with TRBJ2-3, with D possibly matching TRBD2 (5 bases). Between the trimmed V and J ends, which lost 4 bases and 0 bases, there was a span of 11 bases. The CDR3 has 15 residues. Germline lookup yields CDR1 MGHDK and CDR2 SYGVNS. The CDR3 nucleotides read TGTGCCAGCAGTGTTGATAGCGTAAGCACAGATACGCAGTATTTT. This sequence encodes CASSVDSVSTDTQYF.

The chain is built from TRBV28 and TRBJ1-2; no definite D call. Germline V CDR1 and CDR2: MDHEN, SYDVKM. The CDR3 consists of 12 residues. The germline V and J ends were trimmed by 6 bases and 8 bases, with 13 bases remaining between them. The CDR3 sequence is CASSLTSEGYTF. In nucleotides, the CDR3 is TGTGCCAGCAGCCTAACCAGCGAAGGCTACACCTTC.

V is TRBV6-5 and J is TRBJ2-4; no clear D. Germline V gene lookup returns CDR1 MNHEY and CDR2 SVGAGI. This CDR3 spans 14 amino acids. V dropped 5 bases and J dropped 7 bases, with 15 bases sitting between them. CDR3 loop: CASSELATGNIQYF. CDR3 coding DNA: TGTGCCAGCAGTGAGTTGGCCACCGGGAACATTCAGTACTTC.

The V and J genes are TRBV28 and TRBJ2-7, with TRBD1 identical over 11 bases. This CDR3 spans 14 amino acids. V was clipped by 6 bases and J by 7 bases; unmatched bases: 8. Germline CDR1 is MDHEN and CDR2 is SYDVKM. The CDR3 here is CASSSGTGGREQYF. The CDR3 bases are TGTGCCAGCAGCTCCGGGACAGGGGGAAGGGAGCAGTACTTC.

The rearrangement joins TRBV28 to TRBJ2-6; weak D call: TRBD2 (5 bases). Germline CDR1 is MDHEN and CDR2 is SYDVKM. Trimming cost V 6 bases and J 3 bases, with 18 bases left between them. This CDR3 contains 17 residues. CDR3 coding DNA: TGTGCCAGCAGCCACGACCGAGGGAACTATGGGGCCAACGTCCTGACTTTC. Translation gives CASSHDRGNYGANVLTF.

The V call is TRBV7-9, the J call TRBJ2-1; D gene ambiguous. Looked up from germline, CDR1 is SEHNR and CDR2 is FQNEAQ (reference sequence). The CDR3 is made up of 13 amino acids. V was cut by 2 bases and J by 9 bases, with 11 bases left in between. CDR3 residues: CASSLFSVGEQFF. The CDR3 nucleotides read TGTGCCAGCAGCTTATTCAGCGTGGGTGAGCAGTTCTTC.